This is a list of T cell receptor beta chains from one sample in a study of blood T cell repertoires in COVID-19. Libraries were prepared by immunoSEQ multiplex PCR; TCRdb keeps only in-frame clonotypes and omits some of them. The data contain approximately 120,000 clones, 88% of them singletons. Sample: peripheral blood. Receptors were obtained from a man aged 50-60 years with acute or convalescent COVID-19. CDR3s include the opening cysteine and the closing phenylalanine or tryptophan. The D gene is left open where the match is weak. Clone size is given for some rows only: seen once, a few or many times, or a class if the clone is expanded.

cdr3_length | d_call | j_call | clone_size | v_call | cdr3_nt | cdr3_aa
16 | - | TRBJ2-1 | - | TRBV5-5 | TGTGCCAGCAGCCCCACGGGCGGGTTGGAGGACAATGAGCAGTTCTTC | CASSPTGGLEDNEQFF
16 | TRBD1 | TRBJ1-1 | - | TRBV4-3 | TGCGCCAGCAGCCCCGACAGGGGCCAAGGGGACACTGAAGCTTTCTTT | CASSPDRGQGDTEAFF
13 | TRBD1 | TRBJ1-6 | - | TRBV19 | TGTGCCAGTAGTACTCCGGGACAGTCACCCCTCCACTTT | CASSTPGQSPLHF
16 | - | TRBJ2-2 | - | TRBV6-2/TRBV6-3 | TGTGCCAGCAGTAAACAGGGTCCCGAAAACACCGGGGAGCTGTTTTTT | CASSKQGPENTGELFF
17 | TRBD1 | TRBJ1-6 | - | TRBV27 | TGTGCCAGCAGTGCACTCCGGACAGGGACTAATAATTCACCCCTCCACTTT | CASSALRTGTNNSPLHF
14 | - | TRBJ2-3 | - | TRBV27 | TGTGCCAGCAGTTTTCAGATACGCCTAGATACGCAGTATTTT | CASSFQIRLDTQYF
14 | - | TRBJ1-1 | - | TRBV6-1 | TGTGCCAGCAGTGAAGCGTACGGGAACACTGAAGCTTTCTTT | CASSEAYGNTEAFF
16 | - | TRBJ1-5 | - | TRBV27 | TGTGCCAGCAGGACCCTTTCGGCAGGTGTAATTCAGCCCCAGCATTTT | CASRTLSAGVIQPQHF
15 | TRBD1 | TRBJ1-4 | - | TRBV11-3 | TGTGCCAGCAGCTTTCAATGGCAGGGGGTTGGAAAACTGTTTTTT | CASSFQWQGVGKLFF
12 | TRBD1 | TRBJ2-7 | - | TRBV29-1 | TGCAGCGTGCGAGGACAGGGGAGGCAGCAGTACTTC | CSVRGQGRQQYF
15 | - | TRBJ2-4 | - | TRBV7-6 | TGTGCCAGCAGCTTAGCGGTAGCTGGGGGGTACATTCAGTACTTC | CASSLAVAGGYIQYF
12 | - | TRBJ1-1 | - | TRBV4-1 | TGCGCCAGCAGCCAAGGGCTGGCAGGAGCTTTCTTT | CASSQGLAGAFF
13 | - | TRBJ2-3 | few | TRBV4-1 | TGCGCCAGCAGTCAAACTGCCACAGATACGCAGTATTTT | CASSQTATDTQYF
11 | - | TRBJ1-1 | - | TRBV5-1 | TGCGCCAGCAGAGCGACCACTGAAGCTTTCTTT | CASRATTEAFF
14 | TRBD1 | TRBJ1-1 | few | TRBV7-2 | TGTGCCAGCAGCTCCCAACCGGACAGGCATGAAGCTTTCTTT | CASSSQPDRHEAFF
16 | - | TRBJ1-4 | - | TRBV5-1 | TGCGCCAGCAGATCCGGACAGTTGGGTACTAATGAAAAACTGTTTTTT | CASRSGQLGTNEKLFF
15 | - | TRBJ2-5 | once | TRBV11-2 | TGTGCCAGCAGCTCCAGAGCGGAGAGGTGGGAGACCCAGTACTTC | CASSSRAERWETQYF
16 | TRBD1 | TRBJ1-1 | - | TRBV7-2 | TGTGCCAGCAGCTGGGACAGGGGCCACGTGAACACTGAAGCTTTCTTT | CASSWDRGHVNTEAFF
16 | TRBD2 | TRBJ2-7 | - | TRBV4-3 | TGCGCCAGCAGCCAAGATAGTGGACTAGGGAACTACGAGCAGTACTTC | CASSQDSGLGNYEQYF
14 | - | TRBJ1-4 | - | TRBV30 | TGTGCCTGGAGTGCAGGAACAACTAATGAAAAACTGTTTTTT | CAWSAGTTNEKLFF
17 | TRBD2 | TRBJ2-3 | - | TRBV18 | TGTGCCAGCTCACCACCCGGACTAGCGGGAGGCACAGATACGCAGTATTTT | CASSPPGLAGGTDTQYF
17 | TRBD1 | TRBJ2-2 | once | TRBV5-4 | TGTGCCAGCAGCTCGCGGAAACAGGGGGATCAGGCCGGGGAGCTGTTTTTT | CASSSRKQGDQAGELFF
17 | TRBD2 | TRBJ2-3 | - | TRBV7-2 | TGTGCCAGCAGCTTAGTGGGAGCGGGGTTTAGCACAGATACGCAGTATTTT | CASSLVGAGFSTDTQYF
13 | - | TRBJ2-5 | - | TRBV4-1 | TGCGCCAGCAGCCCAGGGGCTTCAGAGACCCAGTACTTC | CASSPGASETQYF
14 | TRBD1 | TRBJ1-1 | - | TRBV27 | TGTGCCAGCAGTTGGGGGACAGGCCACACTGAAGCTTTCTTT | CASSWGTGHTEAFF
16 | TRBD1 | TRBJ2-2 | - | TRBV3-1/TRBV3-2 | TGTGCCAGCAGCGCCCGGGACAGGACGAACACCGGGGAGCTGTTTTTT | CASSARDRTNTGELFF
14 | - | TRBJ2-5 | once | TRBV6-5 | TGTGCCAGCAGTCCTCCCGGGAAGCTCGGGACCCAGTACTTC | CASSPPGKLGTQYF
14 | - | TRBJ1-2 | - | TRBV10-2 | TGCGCCAGCTCGCAGGGGATAGAGGGCTATGGCTACACCTTC | CASSQGIEGYGYTF
15 | TRBD2 | TRBJ2-3 | - | TRBV5-6 | TGTGCCAGCAGCCCCGGGACTAGCGGGATCAGTAGGCAGTATTTT | CASSPGTSGISRQYF
17 | TRBD1 | TRBJ1-1 | - | TRBV2 | TGTGCCAGCAGTTACACACCCACCGGGACAGGGTTTACTGAAGCTTTCTTT | CASSYTPTGTGFTEAFF
15 | - | TRBJ1-4 | - | TRBV6-5 | TGTGCCAGCAGTTCCCTCGGGACAACTAATGAAAAACTGTTTTTT | CASSSLGTTNEKLFF
14 | - | TRBJ2-7 | - | TRBV11-2 | TGTGCCAGCAGCTTAGGCTCAGGGACCTACGAGCAGTACTTC | CASSLGSGTYEQYF
15 | - | TRBJ2-3 | once | TRBV6-5 | TGTGCCAGCAGTTACCGGGGATTTTCCACAGATACGCAGTATTTT | CASSYRGFSTDTQYF
14 | - | TRBJ1-1 | - | TRBV5-1 | TGCGCCAGCAGCTTGGACAGTAGTTACACTGAAGCTTTCTTT | CASSLDSSYTEAFF
17 | TRBD2 | TRBJ2-2 | - | TRBV18 | TGTGCCAGCTCACCACGGGGACTAGCGGGAGTAACCGGGGAGCTGTTTTTT | CASSPRGLAGVTGELFF
14 | TRBD2 | TRBJ2-3 | - | TRBV2 | TGTGCCACCGGACTAGCGGGTATCACAGATACGCAGTATTTT | CATGLAGITDTQYF
13 | - | TRBJ1-1 | - | TRBV27 | TGTGCCAGCAGTTTATCCACGAGAAGTGAAGCTTTCTTT | CASSLSTRSEAFF
16 | TRBD2 | TRBJ2-3 | - | TRBV5-1 | TGCGCCAGCAGCATACGCTCGGGACTAGGCAAAGATACGCAGTATTTT | CASSIRSGLGKDTQYF
15 | - | TRBJ1-5 | - | TRBV19 | TGTGCCAGTAGTATGGCGGCAGATAGCAATCAGCCCCAGCATTTT | CASSMAADSNQPQHF
17 | - | TRBJ1-1 | - | TRBV18 | TGTGCCAGCTCACCAGAACTGTTACAGGGCGGGAACACTGAAGCTTTCTTT | CASSPELLQGGNTEAFF
11 | - | TRBJ2-3 | - | TRBV3-1/TRBV3-2 | TGTGCCAGCACTAGCGCAGATACGCAGTATTTT | CASTSADTQYF
15 | - | TRBJ1-1 | - | TRBV18 | TGTGCCAGCTCACCATATCAGGTGGAGAACACTGAAGCTTTCTTT | CASSPYQVENTEAFF
14 | - | TRBJ2-5 | - | TRBV11-2 | TGTGCCAGCAGCGCTTTCTTGACCGGGGAGACCCAGTACTTC | CASSAFLTGETQYF